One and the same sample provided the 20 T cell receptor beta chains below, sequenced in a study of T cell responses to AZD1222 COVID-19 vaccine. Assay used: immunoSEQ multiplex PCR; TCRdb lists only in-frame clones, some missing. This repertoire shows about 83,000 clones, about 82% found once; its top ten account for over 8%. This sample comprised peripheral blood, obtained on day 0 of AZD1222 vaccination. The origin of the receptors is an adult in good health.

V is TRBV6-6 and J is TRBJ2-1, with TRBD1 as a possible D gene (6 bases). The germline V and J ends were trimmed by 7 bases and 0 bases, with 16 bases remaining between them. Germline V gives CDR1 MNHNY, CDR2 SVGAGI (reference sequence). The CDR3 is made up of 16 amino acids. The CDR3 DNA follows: TGTGCCAGCAATCCACAGGGTTTAAGCTCCTACAATGAGCAGTTCTTC. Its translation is CASNPQGLSSYNEQFF.

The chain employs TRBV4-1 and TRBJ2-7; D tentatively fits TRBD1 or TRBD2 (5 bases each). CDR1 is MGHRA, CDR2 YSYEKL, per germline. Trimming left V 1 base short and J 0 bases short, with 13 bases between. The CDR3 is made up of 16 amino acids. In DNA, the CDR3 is TGCGCCAGCAGCCAAGGGGACGGGTTAAGCTCCTACGAGCAGTACTTC. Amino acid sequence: CASSQGDGLSSYEQYF.

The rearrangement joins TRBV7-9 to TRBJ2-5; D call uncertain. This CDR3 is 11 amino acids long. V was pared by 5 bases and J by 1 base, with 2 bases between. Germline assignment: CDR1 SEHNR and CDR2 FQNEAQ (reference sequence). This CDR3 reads CASSRQETQYF. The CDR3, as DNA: TGTGCCAGCAGCCGCCAAGAGACCCAGTACTTC.

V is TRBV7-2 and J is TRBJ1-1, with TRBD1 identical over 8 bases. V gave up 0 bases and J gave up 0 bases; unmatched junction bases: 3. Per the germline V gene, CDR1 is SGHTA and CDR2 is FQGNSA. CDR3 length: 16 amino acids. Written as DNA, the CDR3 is TGTGCCAGCAGCTTAGCGGGGACAGGTATGAACACTGAAGCTTTCTTT. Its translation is CASSLAGTGMNTEAFF.

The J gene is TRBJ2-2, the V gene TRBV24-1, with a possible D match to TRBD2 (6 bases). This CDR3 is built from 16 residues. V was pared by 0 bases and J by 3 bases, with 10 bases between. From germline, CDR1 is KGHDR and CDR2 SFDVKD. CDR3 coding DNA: TGTGCCACCAGTGATTTGTGGGGCGGGGACACCGGGGAGCTGTTTTTT. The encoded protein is CATSDLWGGDTGELFF.

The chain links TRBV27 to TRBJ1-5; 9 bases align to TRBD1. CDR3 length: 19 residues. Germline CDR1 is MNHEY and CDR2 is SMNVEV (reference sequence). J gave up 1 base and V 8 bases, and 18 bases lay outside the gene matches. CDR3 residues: CASENPRDREEYSNQPQHF. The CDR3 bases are TGTGCCAGCGAGAACCCCCGGGACAGGGAAGAATACAGCAATCAGCCCCAGCATTTT.

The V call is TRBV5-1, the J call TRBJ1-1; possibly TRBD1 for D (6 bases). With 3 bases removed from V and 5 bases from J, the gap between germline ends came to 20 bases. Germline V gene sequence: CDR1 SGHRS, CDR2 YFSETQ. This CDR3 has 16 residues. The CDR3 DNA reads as TGCGCCAGCAGCTATCACGAAACTACAGGGTTAACTGAAGCTTTCTTT. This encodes CASSYHETTGLTEAFF.

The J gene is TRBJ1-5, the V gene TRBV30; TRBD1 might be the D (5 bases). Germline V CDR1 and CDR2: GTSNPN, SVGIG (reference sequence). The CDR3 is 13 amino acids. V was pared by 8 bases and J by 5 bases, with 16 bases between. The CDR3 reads CATSPGVDQPQHF. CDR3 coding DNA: TGTGCCACCTCTCCGGGGGTCGATCAGCCCCAGCATTTT.

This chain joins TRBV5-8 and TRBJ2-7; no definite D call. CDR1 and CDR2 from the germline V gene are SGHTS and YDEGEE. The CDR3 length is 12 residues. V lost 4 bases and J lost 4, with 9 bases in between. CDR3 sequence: CASSPQGYEQYF. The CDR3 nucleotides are TGTGCCAGCAGCCCTCAAGGGTACGAGCAGTACTTC.

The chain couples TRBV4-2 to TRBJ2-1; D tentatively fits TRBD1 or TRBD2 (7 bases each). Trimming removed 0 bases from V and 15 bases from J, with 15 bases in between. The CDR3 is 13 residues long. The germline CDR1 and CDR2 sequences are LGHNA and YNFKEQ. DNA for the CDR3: TGTGCCAGCAGCCAAGATACACAGCGGGACAGGTTCTTC. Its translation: CASSQDTQRDRFF.

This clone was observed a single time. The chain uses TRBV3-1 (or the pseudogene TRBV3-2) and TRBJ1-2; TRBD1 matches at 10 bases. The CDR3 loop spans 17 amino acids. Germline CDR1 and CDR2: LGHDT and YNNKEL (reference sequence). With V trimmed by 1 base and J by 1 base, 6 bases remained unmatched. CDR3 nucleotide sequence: TGTGCCAGCAGCCAAGTACGGGGGACAGGGGTTAACTATGGCTACACCTTC. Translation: CASSQVRGTGVNYGYTF.

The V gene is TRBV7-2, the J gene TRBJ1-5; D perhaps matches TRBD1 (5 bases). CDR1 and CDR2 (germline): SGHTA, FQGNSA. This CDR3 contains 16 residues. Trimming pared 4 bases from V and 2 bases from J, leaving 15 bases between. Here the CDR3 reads CASSSIQGRGNQPQHF. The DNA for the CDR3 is TGTGCCAGCAGCTCAATCCAGGGTCGTGGCAATCAGCCCCAGCATTTT. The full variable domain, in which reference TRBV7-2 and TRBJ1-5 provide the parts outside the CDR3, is GAGVSQSPSNKVTEKGKDVELRCDPISGHTALYWYRQSLGQGLEFLIYFQGNSAPDKSGLPSDRFSAERTGGSVSTLTIQRTQQEDSAVYLCASSSIQGRGNQPQHFGDGTRLSIL.

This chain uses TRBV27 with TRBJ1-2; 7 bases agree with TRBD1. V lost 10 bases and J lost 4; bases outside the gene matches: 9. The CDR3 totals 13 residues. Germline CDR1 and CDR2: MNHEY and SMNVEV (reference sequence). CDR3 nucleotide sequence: TGTGCCACCTGGGACAGATCCATCTATGGCTACACCTTC. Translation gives CATWDRSIYGYTF.

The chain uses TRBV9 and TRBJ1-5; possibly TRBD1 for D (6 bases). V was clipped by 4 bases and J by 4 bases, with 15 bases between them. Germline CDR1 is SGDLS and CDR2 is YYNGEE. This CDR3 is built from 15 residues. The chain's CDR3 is CASSWGGDKNQPQHF. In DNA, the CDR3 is TGTGCCAGCAGCTGGGGTGGGGACAAAAATCAGCCCCAGCATTTT.

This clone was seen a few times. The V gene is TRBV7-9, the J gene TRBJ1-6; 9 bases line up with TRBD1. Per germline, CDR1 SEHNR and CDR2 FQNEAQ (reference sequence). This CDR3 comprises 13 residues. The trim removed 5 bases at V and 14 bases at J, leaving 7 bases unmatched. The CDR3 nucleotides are TGTGCCAGCAGCCCCTGGGGACAGGGCACCCTCCACTTT. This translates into CASSPWGQGTLHF.

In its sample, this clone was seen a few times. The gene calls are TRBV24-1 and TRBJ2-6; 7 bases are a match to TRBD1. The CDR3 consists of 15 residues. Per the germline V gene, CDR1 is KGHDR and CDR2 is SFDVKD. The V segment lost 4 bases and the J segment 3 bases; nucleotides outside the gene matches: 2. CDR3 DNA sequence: TGTGCCACCAGTGAGACAGGGATTGGGGCCAACGTCCTGACTTTC. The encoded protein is CATSETGIGANVLTF.

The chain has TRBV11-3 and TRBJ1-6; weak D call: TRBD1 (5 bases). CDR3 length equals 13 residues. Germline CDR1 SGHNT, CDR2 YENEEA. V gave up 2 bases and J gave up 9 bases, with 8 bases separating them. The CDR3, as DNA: TGTGCCAGCAGCTTACAGGGAGGTTCACCCCTCCACTTT. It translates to CASSLQGGSPLHF.

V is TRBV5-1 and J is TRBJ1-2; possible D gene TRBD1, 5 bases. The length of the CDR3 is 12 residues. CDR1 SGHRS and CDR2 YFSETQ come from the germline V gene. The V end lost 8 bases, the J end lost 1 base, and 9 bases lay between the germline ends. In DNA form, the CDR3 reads TGCGCCAGAAAGGGGATTAACTATGGCTACACCTTC. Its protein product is CARKGINYGYTF.

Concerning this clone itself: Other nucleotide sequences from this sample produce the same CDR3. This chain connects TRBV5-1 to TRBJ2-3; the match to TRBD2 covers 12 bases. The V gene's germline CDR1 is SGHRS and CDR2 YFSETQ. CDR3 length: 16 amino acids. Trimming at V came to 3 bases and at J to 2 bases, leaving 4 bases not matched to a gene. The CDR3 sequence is CASSYRLAGATDTQYF. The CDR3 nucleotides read TGCGCCAGCAGCTACCGACTAGCGGGGGCCACAGATACGCAGTATTTT.

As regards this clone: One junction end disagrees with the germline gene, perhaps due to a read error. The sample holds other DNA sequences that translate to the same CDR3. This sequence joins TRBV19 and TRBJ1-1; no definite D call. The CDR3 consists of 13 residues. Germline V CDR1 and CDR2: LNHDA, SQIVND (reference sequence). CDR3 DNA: TGTGCCAGTAGTACGGAACCGTTAGCTGAAGCCTTCTTT. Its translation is CASSTEPLAEAFF.